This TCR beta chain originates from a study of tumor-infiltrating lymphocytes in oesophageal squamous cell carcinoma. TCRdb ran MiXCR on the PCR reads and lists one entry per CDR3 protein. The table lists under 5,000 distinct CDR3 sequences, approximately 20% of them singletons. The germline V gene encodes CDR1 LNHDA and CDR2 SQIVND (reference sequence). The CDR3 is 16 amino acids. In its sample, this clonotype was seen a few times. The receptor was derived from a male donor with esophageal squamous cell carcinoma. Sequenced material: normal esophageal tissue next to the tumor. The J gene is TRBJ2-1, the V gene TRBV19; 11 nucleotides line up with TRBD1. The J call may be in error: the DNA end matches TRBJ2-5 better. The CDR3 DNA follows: TGTGCCAGTACCCCAGCCTGGGACAGGGGGACGGAGACCCAGTACTTC. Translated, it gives CASTPAWDRGTETQYF.